This T cell receptor beta chain was retrieved from a study of cytomegalovirus exposure and HLA in healthy donors. Germline lookup yields CDR1 SGHTA and CDR2 FQGTGA. The CDR3 has 13 residues. The V end lost 5 bases, the J end lost 2 bases, and 8 bases lay between the germline ends. 13 Jbeta primers and 60 Vbeta primers were used for the PCR. Assay used: immunoSEQ multiplex PCR; TCRdb lists only in-frame clones, some missing. The sample comprises about 160,000 clones, more than 65% of which are singletons, and roughly 6.7% rests with the top ten. The clonotype was recovered from a man in his forties or fifties in good health and CMV-seropositive. Sequenced material: PBMCs. V is TRBV7-3 and J is TRBJ2-3, with a tentative D call TRBD2 (5 bases). DNA of the CDR3: TGTGCCAGCAGCCGGGGAATCACAGATACGCAGTATTTT. Amino acid sequence: CASSRGITDTQYF.